Sequencing of this T cell receptor beta chain was carried out in a study of human T cells and chemical hapten exposure. Study details: Cases of alopecia areata, totalis or universalis occurred in a predominantly female patient group.

This clonotype was observed at least ten times. Its cognate antigen is unknown. It was the library that attached unique molecular identifiers to individual cDNA molecules. TCRdb recomputed calls from the RACE reads with MiXCR, one row per CDR3 protein. Of tens of thousands of distinct CDR3 sequences listed, approximately 13% are singletons. Germline lookup yields CDR1 LNHDA and CDR2 SQIVND (reference sequence). Deletions cut 3 bases from V and 2 bases from J, with 14 bases between. The CDR3 spans 16 residues. The study, taken as a whole, reports: The number of TCRs above 1 in 1000 frequency did not change after DPC sensitization.

Time point described: pre-sensitization, week 0. The treatment here: therapeutic diphenylcyclopropenone sensitization with weekly scalp DPC. The chain links TRBV19 to TRBJ2-1; a possible D gene is TRBD2 (6 bases). This specimen was whole blood, taken in connection with sensitization to the hapten diphenylcyclopropenone (DPC). The sequence was obtained from a woman in her twenties or thirties with alopecia areata. Some clones in this sample may be carry-over from other donors' samples. The CDR3 DNA reads TGTGCCAGTAGTATTCGGCCGGGAGTCCCCTACAATGAGCAGTTCTTC. Its protein product is CASSIRPGVPYNEQFF.